These T cell receptor beta chains were read from a single sample in a study of blood T cell repertoires in COVID-19. The table came from immunoSEQ multiplex PCR; TCRdb's copy has only in-frame clones and leaves some out. The sample carries approximately 180,000 clones, approximately 88% recorded once. The source material was peripheral blood. The receptors come from a woman between 35 and 50 years old with COVID-19, enrolled during active disease. CDR3s include the opening cysteine and the closing phenylalanine or tryptophan. The order of the fields is CDR3 length, V gene, J gene, D gene, clone size, CDR3 protein, CDR3 DNA. The D gene is left open where the match is weak. Clone size is shown for a subset of rows, as once, few, many or a class of expanded clone.

cdr3_length: 12
v_call: TRBV9
j_call: TRBJ2-2
d_call: TRBD2
clone_size: -
cdr3_aa: CASSGTSVELFF
cdr3_nt: TGTGCCAGCAGCGGGACTAGCGTCGAGCTGTTTTTT

cdr3_length: 15
v_call: TRBV11-2
j_call: TRBJ2-3
d_call: TRBD2
clone_size: -
cdr3_aa: CASSLGRGGTDTQYF
cdr3_nt: TGTGCCAGCAGCTTAGGGCGGGGGGGCACAGATACGCAGTATTTT

cdr3_length: 12
v_call: TRBV5-1
j_call: TRBJ1-1
d_call: -
clone_size: once
cdr3_aa: CASSSGDPEAFF
cdr3_nt: TGCGCCAGCAGCTCAGGGGACCCGGAAGCTTTCTTT

cdr3_length: 14
v_call: TRBV28
j_call: TRBJ1-4
d_call: TRBD1
clone_size: -
cdr3_aa: CALCPTGVNEKLFF
cdr3_nt: TGTGCCTTATGCCCGACAGGGGTGAATGAAAAACTGTTTTTT

cdr3_length: 12
v_call: TRBV12-3/TRBV12-4
j_call: TRBJ2-7
d_call: -
clone_size: -
cdr3_aa: CASSLKPVQQYF
cdr3_nt: TGTGCCAGCAGTTTAAAGCCGGTCCAGCAGTACTTC

cdr3_length: 16
v_call: TRBV5-4
j_call: TRBJ2-2
d_call: TRBD1
clone_size: -
cdr3_aa: CASSSYDRGLTGELFF
cdr3_nt: TGTGCCAGCAGCTCGTATGACAGGGGGCTTACCGGGGAGCTGTTTTTT

cdr3_length: 15
v_call: TRBV9
j_call: TRBJ2-7
d_call: TRBD1
clone_size: few
cdr3_aa: CASSVGARGTGEQYF
cdr3_nt: TGTGCCAGCAGCGTAGGGGCGAGGGGGACAGGAGAGCAGTACTTC

cdr3_length: 18
v_call: TRBV5-6
j_call: TRBJ2-5
d_call: TRBD2
clone_size: -
cdr3_aa: CASSPGTSGGALEETQYF
cdr3_nt: TGTGCCAGCAGCCCAGGGACTAGCGGGGGGGCGTTAGAAGAGACCCAGTACTTC

cdr3_length: 16
v_call: TRBV19
j_call: TRBJ2-7
d_call: TRBD2
clone_size: -
cdr3_aa: CASSVGLAGWSYEQYF
cdr3_nt: TGTGCCAGTAGTGTCGGACTAGCGGGGTGGTCCTACGAGCAGTACTTC

cdr3_length: 14
v_call: TRBV5-1
j_call: TRBJ2-5
d_call: -
clone_size: -
cdr3_aa: CASSSGSVGETQYF
cdr3_nt: TGCGCCAGCAGCTCGGGGTCTGTCGGGGAGACCCAGTACTTC

cdr3_length: 15
v_call: TRBV5-6
j_call: TRBJ2-1
d_call: -
clone_size: -
cdr3_aa: CASSLQGTRYNEQFF
cdr3_nt: TGTGCCAGCAGCTTGCAGGGGACGCGCTACAATGAGCAGTTCTTC